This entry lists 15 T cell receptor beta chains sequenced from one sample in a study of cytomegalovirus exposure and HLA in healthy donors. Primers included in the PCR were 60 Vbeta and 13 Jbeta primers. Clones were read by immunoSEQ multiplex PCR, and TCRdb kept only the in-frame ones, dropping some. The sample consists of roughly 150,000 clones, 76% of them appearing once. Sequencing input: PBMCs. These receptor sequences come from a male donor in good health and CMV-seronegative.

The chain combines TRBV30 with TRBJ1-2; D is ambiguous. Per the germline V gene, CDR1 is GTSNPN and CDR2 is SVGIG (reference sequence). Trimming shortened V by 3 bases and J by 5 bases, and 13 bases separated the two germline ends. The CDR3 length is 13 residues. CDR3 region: CAWSLATRYGYTF. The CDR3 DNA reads TGTGCCTGGAGCCTAGCGACGAGGTATGGCTACACCTTC.

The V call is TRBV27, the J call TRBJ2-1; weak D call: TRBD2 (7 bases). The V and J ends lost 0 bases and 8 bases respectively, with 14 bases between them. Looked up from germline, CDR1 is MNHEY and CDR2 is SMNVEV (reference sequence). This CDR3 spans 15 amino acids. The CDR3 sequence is CASSLSGGALDEQFF. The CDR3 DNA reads TGTGCCAGCAGTTTATCGGGGGGGGCCCTCGATGAGCAGTTCTTC.

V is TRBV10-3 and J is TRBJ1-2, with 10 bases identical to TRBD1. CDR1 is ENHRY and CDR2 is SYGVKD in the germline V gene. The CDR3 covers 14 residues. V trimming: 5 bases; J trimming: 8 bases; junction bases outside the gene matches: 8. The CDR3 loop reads CAISTVDRGHGYTF. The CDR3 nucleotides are TGTGCCATCAGTACGGTCGACAGGGGGCACGGCTACACCTTC.

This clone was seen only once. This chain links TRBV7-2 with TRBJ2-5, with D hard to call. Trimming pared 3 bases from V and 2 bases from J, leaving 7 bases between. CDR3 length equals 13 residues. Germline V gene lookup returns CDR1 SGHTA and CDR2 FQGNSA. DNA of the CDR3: TGTGCCAGCAGCTTGGCGGTACAAGAGACCCAGTACTTC. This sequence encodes CASSLAVQETQYF.

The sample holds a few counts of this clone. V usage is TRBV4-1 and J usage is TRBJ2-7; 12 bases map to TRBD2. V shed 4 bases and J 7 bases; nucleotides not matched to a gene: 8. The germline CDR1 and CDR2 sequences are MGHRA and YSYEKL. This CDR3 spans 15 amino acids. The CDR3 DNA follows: TGCGCCAGCAGCCGAACTAGCGGGGGGCAGCTAGAGCAGTACTTC. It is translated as CASSRTSGGQLEQYF.

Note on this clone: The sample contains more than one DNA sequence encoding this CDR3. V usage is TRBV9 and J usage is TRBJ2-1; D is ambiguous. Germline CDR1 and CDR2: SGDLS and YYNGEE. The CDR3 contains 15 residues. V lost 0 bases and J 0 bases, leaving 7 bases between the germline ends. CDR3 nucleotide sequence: TGTGCCAGCAGCGTAGGGCTTGGCTCCTACAATGAGCAGTTCTTC. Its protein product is CASSVGLGSYNEQFF. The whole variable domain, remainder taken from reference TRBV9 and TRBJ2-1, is DSGVTQTPKHLITATGQRVTLRCSPRSGDLSVYWYQQSLDQGLQFLIQYYNGEERAKGNILERFSAQQFPDLHSELNLSSLELGDSALYFCASSVGLGSYNEQFFGPGTRLTVL.

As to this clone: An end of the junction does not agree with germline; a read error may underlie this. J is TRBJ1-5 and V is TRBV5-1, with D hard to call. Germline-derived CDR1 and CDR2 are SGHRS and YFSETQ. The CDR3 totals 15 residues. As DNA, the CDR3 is TGCGCCAACAGCCTGGGAGTTAATAGCAATCAGCCCCAGCATTTT. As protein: CANSLGVNSNQPQHF.

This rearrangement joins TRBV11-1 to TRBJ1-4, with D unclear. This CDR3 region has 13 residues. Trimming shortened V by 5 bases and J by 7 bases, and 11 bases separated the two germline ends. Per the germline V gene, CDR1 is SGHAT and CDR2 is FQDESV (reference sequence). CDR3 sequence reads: CASSGRAGEKLFF. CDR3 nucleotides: TGTGCCAGCAGCGGCCGGGCGGGTGAAAAACTGTTTTTT.

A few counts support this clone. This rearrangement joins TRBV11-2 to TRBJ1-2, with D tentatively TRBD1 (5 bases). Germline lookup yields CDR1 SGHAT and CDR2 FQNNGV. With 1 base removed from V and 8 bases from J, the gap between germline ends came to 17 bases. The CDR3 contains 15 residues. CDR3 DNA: TGTGCCAGCAGCTTAGCCCCTTCGGGGGTCTTGGGCTACACCTTC. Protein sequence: CASSLAPSGVLGYTF.

The CDR3 DNA is TGTGCCCCACAAAACGGGGAATACGGCAATCAGCCCCAGCATTTT. Translated: CAPQNGEYGNQPQHF. The chain is built from TRBV30 and TRBJ1-5; D uncertain. From germline, CDR1 is GTSNPN and CDR2 SVGIG (reference sequence). Trimming left V 8 bases short and J 2 bases short, with 19 bases between. This CDR3 spans 15 amino acids.

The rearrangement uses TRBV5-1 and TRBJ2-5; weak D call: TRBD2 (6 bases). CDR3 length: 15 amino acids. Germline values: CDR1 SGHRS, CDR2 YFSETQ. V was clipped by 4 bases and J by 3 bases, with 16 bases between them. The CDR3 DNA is TGCGCCAGCAGCCGAGGGACTCAACCCGAAGAGACCCAGTACTTC. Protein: CASSRGTQPEETQYF.

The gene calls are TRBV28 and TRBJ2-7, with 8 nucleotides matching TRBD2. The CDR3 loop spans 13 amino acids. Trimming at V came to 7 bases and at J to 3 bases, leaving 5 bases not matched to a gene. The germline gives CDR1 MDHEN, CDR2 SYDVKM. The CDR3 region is CASNSGSIYEQYF. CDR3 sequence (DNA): TGTGCCAGCAACAGCGGGAGTATCTACGAGCAGTACTTC.

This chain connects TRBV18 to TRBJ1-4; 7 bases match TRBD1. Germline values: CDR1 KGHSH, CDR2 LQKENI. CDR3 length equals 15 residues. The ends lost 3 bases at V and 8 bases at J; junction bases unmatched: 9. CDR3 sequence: CASSPTGASWEKLFF. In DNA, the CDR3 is TGTGCCAGCTCACCCACAGGGGCCTCTTGGGAAAAACTGTTTTTT.

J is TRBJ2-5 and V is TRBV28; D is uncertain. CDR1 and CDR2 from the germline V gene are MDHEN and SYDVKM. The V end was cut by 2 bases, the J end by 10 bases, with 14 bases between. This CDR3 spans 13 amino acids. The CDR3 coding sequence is TGTGCCAGCAGTTTAACACAGAGCCCATTCCAGTACTTC. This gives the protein CASSLTQSPFQYF.

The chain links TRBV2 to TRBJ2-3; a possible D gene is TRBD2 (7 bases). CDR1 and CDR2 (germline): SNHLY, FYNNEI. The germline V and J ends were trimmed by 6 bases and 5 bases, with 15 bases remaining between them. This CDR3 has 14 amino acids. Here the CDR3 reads CASRVGGDIDTQYF. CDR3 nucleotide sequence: TGTGCCAGCAGGGTAGGGGGGGATATAGATACGCAGTATTTT.